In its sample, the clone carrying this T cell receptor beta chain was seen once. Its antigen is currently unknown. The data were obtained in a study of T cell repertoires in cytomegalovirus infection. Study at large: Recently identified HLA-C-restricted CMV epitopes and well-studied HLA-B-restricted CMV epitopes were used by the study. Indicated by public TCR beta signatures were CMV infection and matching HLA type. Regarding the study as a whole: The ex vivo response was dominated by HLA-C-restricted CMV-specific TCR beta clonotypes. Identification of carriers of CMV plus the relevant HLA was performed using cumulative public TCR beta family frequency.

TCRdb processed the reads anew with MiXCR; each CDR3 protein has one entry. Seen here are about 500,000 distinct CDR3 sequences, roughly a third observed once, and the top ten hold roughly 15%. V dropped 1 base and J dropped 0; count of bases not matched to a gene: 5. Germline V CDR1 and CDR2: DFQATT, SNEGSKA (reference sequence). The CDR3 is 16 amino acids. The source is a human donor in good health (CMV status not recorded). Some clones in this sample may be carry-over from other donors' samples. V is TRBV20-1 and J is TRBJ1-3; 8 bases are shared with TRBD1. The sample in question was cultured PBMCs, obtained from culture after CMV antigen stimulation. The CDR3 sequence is CSARVTGQVSGNTIYF. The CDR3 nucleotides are TGCAGTGCTAGAGTCACGGGACAGGTCTCTGGAAACACCATATATTTT.